This is a list of T cell receptor beta chains from one sample in a study of shared clonotypes between healthy human individuals. This table comes from immunoSEQ multiplex PCR, and its TCRdb copy is limited to in-frame clones, with some not included. This table holds roughly 330,000 clones, approximately 79% found once. The material sequenced was memory CD4+ T cells sorted from blood. The receptors here all came from a man between 25 and 39 years old in good health. Both conserved end residues are part of each CDR3. Rows give clone size only sometimes, using once, few, many, or a class for an expanded clone.

TRBV4-3	-	TRBJ2-6	CASSQRTEANSGANVLTF
TRBV28	-	TRBJ2-1	CASSLASDYRNEQFF
TRBV6-5	-	TRBJ1-2	CASSYSTQGLGGYTF
TRBV6-4	-	TRBJ2-6	CASSDSASGANVLTF
TRBV2	many	TRBJ1-4	CASTYDSGLFF
TRBV7-8	-	TRBJ2-7	CASSPLSGSYEQYF
TRBV5-1	-	TRBJ2-1	CASSLANEQFF
TRBV5-5	-	TRBJ2-5	CASSRLAGETQYF
TRBV7-9	once	TRBJ2-7	CASSLDPRRQSSYEQYF
TRBV7-9	-	TRBJ2-7	CASSPSGPHYEQYF
TRBV7-2	-	TRBJ2-3	CASSSREAGPDTQYF
TRBV15	-	TRBJ2-6	CATSSLGQGERGANVLTF
TRBV27	-	TRBJ2-7	CASRPKDYLSYEQYF
TRBV5-4	-	TRBJ1-3	CASSLHSGNTIYF
TRBV7-6	-	TRBJ2-5	CANSPIGGKETQYF
TRBV5-5	-	TRBJ1-2	CASSLEVGGYTF
TRBV7-2	-	TRBJ1-3	CASSSSIQALGNTIYF
TRBV11-2	few	TRBJ2-7	CASRPGAYEQYF
TRBV27	-	TRBJ2-2	CASSPVGGGSSYTGELFF
TRBV29-1	-	TRBJ2-3	CSVEDGTDTQYF
TRBV11-2	-	TRBJ2-3	CASSISVTSTDTQYF
TRBV6-1	-	TRBJ2-6	CASSGERGSVSGANVLTF
TRBV6-5	-	TRBJ2-1	CASSLTSGQQFF
TRBV7-9	-	TRBJ1-1	CASGLASRGTEAFF
TRBV6-4	once	TRBJ2-3	CASSDPAFFETNTDTQYF
TRBV7-2	-	TRBJ1-1	CASLSVMNTEAFF
TRBV7-9	-	TRBJ2-5	CASSLRPLGRGRETQYF
TRBV5-1	few	TRBJ2-5	CASSLGSLVGFQETQYF
TRBV9	-	TRBJ2-3	CASSPGTTRIDTQYF
TRBV7-2	-	TRBJ1-5	CASSFESNQPQHF
TRBV11-2	once	TRBJ2-3	CASSLVLVTEATDTQYF
TRBV5-1	-	TRBJ1-4	CASTSDGNEKLFF
TRBV28	-	TRBJ1-6	CASKRGINSPLHF
TRBV19	-	TRBJ1-3	CASSIGRSTGNTIYF
TRBV7-3	-	TRBJ2-1	CASSYRLAGNNEQFF
TRBV10-3	few	TRBJ2-7	CAINKRGPALDEQYF
TRBV10-2	many	TRBJ2-7	CASSEYLTYEQYF
TRBV25-1	few	TRBJ2-5	CASSEPLDGRGKETQYF
TRBV2	-	TRBJ1-4	CASIYGQGNEKLFF
TRBV28	-	TRBJ1-4	CASSPPRPTNEKLFF
TRBV18	-	TRBJ2-7	CASSPPLAGGSGEQYF
TRBV19	once	TRBJ2-1	CASSPEGLAKYNEQFF
TRBV6-5	many	TRBJ2-3	CASSQGGWQYF
TRBV19	-	TRBJ2-3	CASREGNPDTQYF
TRBV27	-	TRBJ1-5	CASGRQGLNQPQHF
TRBV5-1	-	TRBJ1-1	CASSPRGMLGNTEAFF
TRBV12-5	-	TRBJ2-5	CASARGEGAAGETQYF
TRBV6-1	once	TRBJ2-6	CASSDLGIGRPSGANVLTF
TRBV15	-	TRBJ2-5	CATSRDKGTQYF
TRBV5-1	once	TRBJ1-1	CASSGGQTNTEAFF
TRBV9	many	TRBJ2-2	CASSVGPSTGELFF
TRBV6-1	-	TRBJ1-1	CATDRVDTEAFF
TRBV28	-	TRBJ1-1	CASSQGGAEAFF
TRBV29-1	-	TRBJ2-1	CSVELGQQFF
TRBV15	few	TRBJ1-1	CATSDTGQGRAEAFF
TRBV14	-	TRBJ2-2	CASSQAQHGELFF
TRBV7-9	-	TRBJ1-2	CASSFWGQGGYTF